This is a list of T cell receptor beta chains from one sample in a study of cytomegalovirus exposure and HLA in healthy donors. TCRdb's copy holds only in-frame clones and misses some; the assay was immunoSEQ multiplex PCR. The sample lists approximately 170,000 clones; approximately 80% were seen once. The sequenced material came from PBMCs. The receptors were sampled from a woman between 45 and 65 years old in good health and CMV-seropositive. Both conserved end residues are part of each CDR3. The D gene is left open where the match is weak. Some rows have no size entry. The others give once, few or many, or a class for an expanded clone.

v_call	d_call	j_call	clone_size	cdr3_nt	cdr3_aa
TRBV6-4	NA	TRBJ2-3	many	TGTGCCAGCAGAGAACTAGGACTTCCCACAGATACGCAGTATTTT	CASRELGLPTDTQYF
TRBV18	NA	TRBJ2-1	NA	TGTGCCAGCTCACTGAGCCGGGAAAACAATGAGCAGTTCTTC	CASSLSRENNEQFF
TRBV19	NA	TRBJ1-1	NA	TGTGCCACCTCAGTCGGACTCGGTGGCAGCACTGAAGCTTTCTTT	CATSVGLGGSTEAFF
TRBV7-9	NA	TRBJ2-6	NA	TGTGCCAGCAGCTTAAAACGAGGCGGTAGCTCTGGGGCCAACGTCCTGACTTTC	CASSLKRGGSSGANVLTF
TRBV21-1	NA	TRBJ2-3	NA	TGTGCCAGCAGCGGGACAGGGTGCGATACGCAGTATTTT	CASSGTGCDTQYF
TRBV7-9	NA	TRBJ1-4	NA	TGTGCCAGCAGCCCCAACGCGTATGAAAAACTGTTTTTT	CASSPNAYEKLFF
TRBV6-1	TRBD1	TRBJ2-3	NA	TGTGCCAGCAGTGAACACAGGGGGCTCGCAGATACGCAGTATTTT	CASSEHRGLADTQYF
TRBV7-2	NA	TRBJ2-1	NA	TGTGCCAGCAGCTTATGGTGGGAAAGGGGAAATGAGCAGTTCTTC	CASSLWWERGNEQFF
TRBV7-2	TRBD2	TRBJ2-3	NA	TGTGCCAGCAGCTATAGACTAGCGGGGACCACAGATACGCAGTATTTT	CASSYRLAGTTDTQYF
TRBV6-1	NA	TRBJ2-1	once	TGTGCCAGCACCTCATCTACCCCATACAATGAGCAGTTCTTC	CASTSSTPYNEQFF
TRBV7-2	NA	TRBJ2-1	NA	TGTGCCAGCAGACAGGGACCCGGCCGCTCCTACAATGAGCAGTTCTTC	CASRQGPGRSYNEQFF
TRBV7-9	TRBD1	TRBJ1-5	NA	TGTTCCAGCAGCTTAGGTGGGGCAGGGGGAACCCAGCATTTT	CSSSLGGAGGTQHF
TRBV11-2	TRBD1	TRBJ2-2	few	TGTGCCAGCAGAACAGGGGGGAACACCGGGGAGCTGTTTTTT	CASRTGGNTGELFF
TRBV7-8	TRBD1	TRBJ1-2	few	TGTGCCAGCAGCTTTCGGTCTGACAGGGAGGTTGGCTACACCTTC	CASSFRSDREVGYTF
TRBV4-1	TRBD1	TRBJ2-3	once	TGCGCCAGCAGCCAGACGGGACAGGGGGCCGGCGAGGGAGGTACGCAGTATTTT	CASSQTGQGAGEGGTQYF
TRBV14	TRBD2	TRBJ2-5	NA	TGTGCCAGCAGCCAGGGCGGACTAGCTCAAGAGACCCAGTACTTC	CASSQGGLAQETQYF
TRBV4-1	NA	TRBJ2-1	few	TGCGCCAGCAGCCAAGGTCGCAGGGGGGACTCTAATGAGCAGTTCTTC	CASSQGRRGDSNEQFF
TRBV6-1	TRBD1	TRBJ1-1	NA	TGTGCCAGCACCCCGGGGGGGACAGTTGAAGCTTTCTTT	CASTPGGTVEAFF
TRBV18	NA	TRBJ1-3	NA	TGTGCCAGCTCACCCTCAGGGCCCGGAAACACCATATATTTT	CASSPSGPGNTIYF
TRBV5-1	TRBD1	TRBJ1-2	NA	TGCGCCAGCCGGCGAGATGGACAGGACGCATATGGCTACACCTTC	CASRRDGQDAYGYTF
TRBV30	NA	TRBJ1-5	NA	TGTGCCTGGAGTGTTGGGGCACTTTCCCGCAATCAGCCCCAGCATTTT	CAWSVGALSRNQPQHF
TRBV4-3	NA	TRBJ1-2	NA	TGCGCCAGCAGCCAGTTGGACACCAACTATGGCTACACCTTC	CASSQLDTNYGYTF
TRBV5-1	TRBD1	TRBJ1-2	NA	TGCGCCAGCAGCTCAAATCAACAGGGGGCCCATGGCTACACCTTC	CASSSNQQGAHGYTF
TRBV28	NA	TRBJ2-7	few	TGTGCCAGCAGTTTATTGTTTGCCCGGGCCAGGGGGGCCGAGCAGTACTTC	CASSLLFARARGAEQYF
TRBV7-8	TRBD2	TRBJ2-1	NA	TGTGCCAGCAGCCTGGGACTAGCGGGGTTTGGAGAGCAGTTCTTC	CASSLGLAGFGEQFF
TRBV5-4	TRBD2	TRBJ2-5	NA	TGTGCCAGCAGCTTGCGACTAGCGGGAGAAGAGACCCAGTACTTC	CASSLRLAGEETQYF
TRBV10-3	NA	TRBJ2-7	NA	TGTGCCATCAGTGACCAGACCTACGAGCAGTACTTC	CAISDQTYEQYF
TRBV5-6	NA	TRBJ1-3	once	TGTGCCAGCAGCTTAAGCGGGGCCTCTGGAAACACCATATATTTT	CASSLSGASGNTIYF
TRBV4-3	TRBD1	TRBJ2-3	NA	TGCGCCAGCAGCCAAGTTCAGGGGGGCACAGATACGCAGTATTTT	CASSQVQGGTDTQYF
TRBV7-3	NA	TRBJ2-2	NA	TGTGCCAGCAGCGGCAGTAACACCGGGGAGCTGTTTTTT	CASSGSNTGELFF
TRBV19	TRBD2	TRBJ2-7	few	TGTGCCAGTAAGGCTAGCGGTACCTACGAGCAGTACTTC	CASKASGTYEQYF
TRBV7-8	NA	TRBJ2-5	NA	TGTGCCAGCAGCCCCGGCGGAGGGGTCCTCCAAGAGACCCAGTACTTC	CASSPGGGVLQETQYF
TRBV27	TRBD1	TRBJ2-1	NA	TGTGCCAGCAGTTCACAGGGGAACGTTGGGAATGAGCAGTTCTTC	CASSSQGNVGNEQFF
TRBV7-9	TRBD1	TRBJ2-4	NA	TGTGCCAGCAGTCCCCCTCCTCCGGGACAGGGCACAAACATTCAGTACTTC	CASSPPPPGQGTNIQYF
TRBV6-1	NA	TRBJ2-4	NA	TGTGCCAGCAGTGATTACGGGTCGACCAAAAACATTCAGTACTTC	CASSDYGSTKNIQYF
TRBV15	NA	TRBJ2-2	NA	TGTGCCACCAGCAGAGGAGCCACCGGGGAGCTGTTTTTT	CATSRGATGELFF
TRBV18	TRBD1	TRBJ2-3	few	TGTGCCAGCTCACCTATAGGCCGGGACAGCGTGCAGTATTTT	CASSPIGRDSVQYF
TRBV7-2	NA	TRBJ1-2	NA	TGTGCCAGCAGCCCGGGAGGGGGGTTGGACTATGGCTACACCTTC	CASSPGGGLDYGYTF
TRBV5-1	TRBD2	TRBJ2-5	NA	TGCGCCAGCAGCCTGACTAGCGGGGTACAAGAGACCCAGTACTTC	CASSLTSGVQETQYF
TRBV7-2	TRBD2	TRBJ2-3	NA	TGTGCCAGCAGCTTAGTCGCTAGCGGGGGGCTCGGGGGAGATACGCAGTATTTT	CASSLVASGGLGGDTQYF
TRBV6-6	TRBD1	TRBJ1-2	NA	TGTGCCAGCAGCCCAGACAGGGACTATGGCTACACCTTC	CASSPDRDYGYTF
TRBV19	NA	TRBJ1-5	NA	TGTGCCAGTAGTATAGAACCAGGGCGCAAAGGCAGCAATCAGCCCCAGCATTTT	CASSIEPGRKGSNQPQHF
TRBV30	NA	TRBJ1-1	NA	TGTGCCTGGAGCGTAACGCAGCGGCGGGAAGCTTTCTTT	CAWSVTQRREAFF
TRBV2	NA	TRBJ2-1	NA	TGTGCCAGCAGACCCGGGGTGAACAATGAGCAGTTCTTC	CASRPGVNNEQFF
TRBV5-4	TRBD2	TRBJ2-1	NA	TGTGCCAGCAGCCCGGTGGGTAGCGGGAGTTCCCATGAGCAGTTCTTC	CASSPVGSGSSHEQFF
TRBV9	NA	TRBJ2-5	NA	TGTGCCAGCAATCCTAGGGGTTGGGAGACCCAGTACTTC	CASNPRGWETQYF
TRBV2	TRBD1	TRBJ2-2	NA	TGTGCCAGCAGTGAAAATAGGGGACAGACGAACACCGGGGAGCTGTTTTTT	CASSENRGQTNTGELFF
TRBV28	NA	TRBJ2-7	NA	TGTGCCAGCAGTTTATCAGGGGTCCCACTCAACGAGCAGTACTTC	CASSLSGVPLNEQYF
TRBV4-3	TRBD2	TRBJ2-3	NA	TGCGCCAGCTCTGGGACTAGCGGGGCAGATACGCAGTATTTT	CASSGTSGADTQYF
TRBV7-3	NA	TRBJ2-7	NA	TGTGCCAGCAGCTTAGGGGGGGGCGCTATCTACGAGCAGTACTTC	CASSLGGGAIYEQYF
TRBV4-1	TRBD2	TRBJ2-3	NA	TGCGCCAGCAGCCCCCGGACTAGCGGGGGAACAGATACGCAGTATTTT	CASSPRTSGGTDTQYF
TRBV5-1	TRBD1	TRBJ2-4	NA	TGCGCCGGCAGCGCAACCGGGACAGGGAAAAACATTCAGTACTTC	CAGSATGTGKNIQYF
TRBV5-1	NA	TRBJ2-7	NA	TGCGCCAGCAGCTACGGAGACGAGCAGTACTTC	CASSYGDEQYF
TRBV14	NA	TRBJ2-2	NA	TGTGCCAGCAGCCTGACAGTATTCACCGGGGAGCTGTTTTTT	CASSLTVFTGELFF
TRBV11-2	TRBD1	TRBJ2-7	NA	TGTGCCAGCAGCTTAGAGGACAGGGAGATCCCCTACGAGCAGTACTTC	CASSLEDREIPYEQYF
TRBV7-3	NA	TRBJ2-2	NA	TGTGCCAGCAGCTCAGGCCGGGGGGCGGGCACCGGGGAGCTGTTTTTT	CASSSGRGAGTGELFF
TRBV25-1	TRBD1	TRBJ1-2	few	TGTGCCAGCAGTGCACCGGGACAGGGGTTCTACACCTTC	CASSAPGQGFYTF
TRBV6-6	TRBD1	TRBJ1-4	NA	TGTGCCAGCAGTTACTTGAGGGGGCGCGAAGAAAAACTGTTTTTT	CASSYLRGREEKLFF
TRBV4-2	TRBD1	TRBJ1-2	NA	TGTGCCAGCAGCCCGGACAGGATTAACTATGGCTACACCTTC	CASSPDRINYGYTF
TRBV5-6	TRBD2	TRBJ2-5	NA	TGTGCCAGCAGCTTGGTAGCGGGAGCGGAGACCCAGTACTTC	CASSLVAGAETQYF